This entry is about one T cell receptor beta chain. As yet, its antigen is unknown. Peptide-pool stimulation followed by sequencing identified expanded antigen-specific CD4+ clonotypes in the ViraFEST assay. Following a roughly 9-day culture, CD4+ T cells were purified. V was pared by 5 bases and J by 8 bases, with 7 bases between. This CDR3 has 12 residues. Germline V gene sequence: CDR1 SEHNR, CDR2 FQNEAQ (reference sequence). Assay used: immunoSEQ multiplex PCR; TCRdb lists only in-frame clones, some missing. The sample has roughly 20,000 clones; 70% are singletons. This sample is drawn from a study of vaccination effects on CD4 cells after COVID-19. Findings and limits, study-wide: The authors studied few convalescent patients and collected no early post-infection timepoints.

The chain employs TRBV7-9 and TRBJ1-6; D uncertain. This sequence originates from a human donor who received a COVID-19 vaccine. Sequencing was performed on CD4+ T cells from PBMCs cultured with HCoV-229E spike peptides, taken before COVID-19 vaccination. CDR3 in DNA: TGTGCCAGCAGCCATTCGGATTCACCCCTCCACTTT. Translation gives CASSHSDSPLHF. Full variable domain (rest looked up from reference TRBV7-9 and TRBJ1-6): DTGVSQNPRHKITKRGQNVTFRCDPISEHNRLYWYRQTLGQGPEFLTYFQNEAQLEKSRLLSDRFSAERPKGSFSTLEIQRTEQGDSAMYLCASSHSDSPLHFGNGTRLTVT.